This passage covers 22 T cell receptor beta chains from one sample sequenced in a study of identical twins. One entry per CDR3 protein, called by TCRdb with MiXCR from the 5' RACE reads. The table records hundreds of thousands of distinct CDR3 sequences, approximately 7% of them present only once. The same data also went into a second study, on yellow fever vaccine responses in identical twins.

Sequencing used memory (CD45RO+) T cells sorted from blood. The receptors derive from a woman under 30 in good health.

This clonotype was recorded a few times. The V call is TRBV29-1, the J call TRBJ1-4, with a possible D match to TRBD1 (5 bases). Trimming pared 3 bases from V and 7 bases from J, leaving 6 bases between. Germline lookup yields CDR1 SQVTM and CDR2 ANQGSEA. The CDR3 has 11 residues. As DNA, the CDR3 is TGCAGCGTTGATGGGGGTGAAAAACTGTTTTTT. It codes for CSVDGGEKLFF.

This clonotype has at least ten counts. V and J are TRBV20-1 and TRBJ1-1, with a tentative D call TRBD1 (6 bases). The CDR3 runs 15 residues. Trimming removed 5 bases from V and 4 bases from J, with 20 bases in between. The germline V gene has CDR1 DFQATT and CDR2 SNEGSKA (reference sequence). The CDR3, as DNA: TGCAGTGCTCCCTTTACTCACAGGGAATCCACTGAAGCTTTCTTT. This translates into CSAPFTHRESTEAFF.

A few counts support this clonotype. The chain combines TRBV10-2 with TRBJ2-2, with no clear D. Germline lookup yields CDR1 WSHSY and CDR2 SAAADI. Trimming took off 2 bases at V and 7 bases at J, with 17 bases between the two ends. The CDR3 contains 16 residues. The CDR3: CASSERRLPNDGELFF. CDR3 in DNA: TGCGCCAGCAGTGAGCGAAGACTCCCAAATGACGGGGAGCTGTTTTTT.

This clonotype turned up a few times. V is TRBV5-1 and J is TRBJ1-6; 10 bases line up with TRBD1. With V trimmed by 2 bases and J by 9 bases, 2 bases remained unmatched. The CDR3 covers 14 residues. Germline lookup yields CDR1 SGHRS and CDR2 YFSETQ. The CDR3 DNA sequence: TGCGCCAGCAGCTTCGGGGACAGGGGTTCACCCCTCCACTTT. Translation: CASSFGDRGSPLHF.

The chain joins TRBV20-1 to TRBJ2-3; D is tentatively TRBD1 or TRBD2 (8 bases each). The CDR3 extends over 17 amino acids. Germline V gene sequence: CDR1 DFQATT, CDR2 SNEGSKA (reference sequence). Trimming took 1 base from V and 4 from J, leaving 21 bases between them. For the CDR3, the DNA is TGCAGTGCTAGAGCGCCTCCGATAGCGGGACAGGCAGATACGCAGTATTTT. This codes for CSARAPPIAGQADTQYF.

This clonotype was detected many times. The CDR3 is CASSYSIIGSEQFF. CDR3 nucleotide sequence: TGTGCCAGCAGTTACTCGATTATAGGGAGTGAGCAGTTCTTC. This chain joins TRBV6-5 and TRBJ2-1, with a possible D match to TRBD2 (5 bases). In germline, CDR1 is MNHEY, CDR2 SVGAGI. The CDR3 has 14 residues. V lost 0 bases and J lost 9, with 12 bases in between.

This clonotype was detected many times. The chain recombines TRBV28 with TRBJ2-1; 12 nucleotides align to TRBD2. Germline values: CDR1 MDHEN, CDR2 SYDVKM. V lost 5 bases and J lost 7; bases outside the gene matches: 12. CDR3 length: 17 residues. The CDR3 here is CASSPSSGGGWGNEQFF. CDR3 coding DNA: TGTGCCAGCAGTCCATCTAGCGGGGGGGGATGGGGGAATGAGCAGTTCTTC.

As to this clonotype: A much bigger clone sits one base away, suggesting this may be a read error. The chain uses TRBV5-1 and TRBJ2-3, with no clear D. Per germline, CDR1 SGHRS and CDR2 YFSETQ. The CDR3 sequence is 14 residues long. The CDR3 DNA is TGCCCCAGCAGTTCTCAAAGAACCACAGATACGCAGTATTTT. Its translation is CPSSSQRTTDTQYF.

The DNA of the CDR3 is TGCAGTGCTAGTCAGGGCACCGGGGAGCTGTTTTTT. Translated, it gives CSASQGTGELFF. This sequence joins TRBV20-1 and TRBJ2-2, with D possibly matching TRBD1 (5 bases). V lost 3 bases, J lost 4 bases, and 6 bases lay in between. This CDR3 region has 12 residues. Germline V lookup: CDR1 DFQATT, CDR2 SNEGSKA (reference sequence).

The table lists this clonotype with a few counts. V usage is TRBV5-1 and J usage is TRBJ2-5; no clear D gene. V was shortened by 6 bases and J by 2 bases, with 8 bases between the two germline ends. Germline lookup yields CDR1 SGHRS and CDR2 YFSETQ. There are 12 residues in the CDR3. The CDR3 coding sequence is TGCGCCAGCAAACTGGTTCAAGAGACCCAGTACTTC. Encoded protein: CASKLVQETQYF.

This clonotype was detected a few times. V and J are TRBV29-1 and TRBJ2-1, with 11 bases that match TRBD1. The germline V gene has CDR1 SQVTM and CDR2 ANQGSEA. Trimming at V came to 8 bases and at J to 6 bases, leaving 3 bases not matched to a gene. This CDR3 contains 12 residues. CDR3 protein: CSTGTGGNEQFF. The CDR3 DNA reads as TGCAGCACTGGGACAGGGGGCAATGAGCAGTTCTTC.

This clonotype has more than one count but fewer than ten. This CDR3 reads CSARDGTGETIQYF. CDR3 bases: TGCAGTGCTAGAGATGGGACAGGGGAGACCATTCAGTACTTC. The chain carries TRBV20-1 and TRBJ2-4; 10 bases line up with TRBD1. The CDR3 has 14 amino acids. The germline V gene encodes CDR1 DFQATT and CDR2 SNEGSKA (reference sequence). Trimming removed 0 bases from V and 9 bases from J; junction bases left unmatched: 5.

This clonotype has at least ten counts. J is TRBJ1-2 and V is TRBV24-1, with TRBD1 matching 9 bases. The CDR3 covers 16 residues. Germline V gene sequence: CDR1 KGHDR, CDR2 SFDVKD. The junction had 12 bases not matched to a gene; V was cut back by 6 bases and J by 5 bases. The CDR3 nucleotides are TGTGCCACCAGTACCGGACAGGGGAAGGGAGCTTATGGCTACACCTTC. It is translated as CATSTGQGKGAYGYTF.

This clonotype was observed a few times. The gene calls are TRBV5-1 and TRBJ1-2; 9 nucleotides match TRBD1. J was trimmed by 8 bases and V by 0 bases; bases with no gene match: 8. CDR1 is SGHRS, CDR2 YFSETQ, per germline. The CDR3 length is 15 residues. The CDR3 spells CASSLASGTGNGYTF. The DNA for the CDR3 is TGCGCCAGCAGCTTGGCCTCCGGGACAGGGAACGGCTACACCTTC.

The chain combines TRBV5-1 with TRBJ2-1; D perhaps matches TRBD2 (6 bases). Germline lookup yields CDR1 SGHRS and CDR2 YFSETQ. This CDR3 comprises 15 residues. V was cut by 4 bases and J by 9 bases, with 20 bases left in between. This CDR3 is CASSIGTLAIAEQFF. As DNA, the CDR3 is TGCGCCAGCAGCATTGGGACTCTAGCCATTGCTGAGCAGTTCTTC.

CDR3 bases: TGTGCCAGCAGCGGGCTAGCGGCTAAATACGACGAGCAGTACTTC. Translating gives CASSGLAAKYDEQYF. This chain links TRBV7-8 with TRBJ2-7, with TRBD2 identical over 7 bases. The V segment lost 5 bases and the J segment 5 bases; nucleotides outside the gene matches: 12. CDR3 size: 15 residues. The germline V gene encodes CDR1 SGHVS and CDR2 FQNEAQ.

This clonotype was seen more than once but under ten times. The genes are TRBV9 and TRBJ2-5; D unresolved. Germline CDR1 and CDR2: SGDLS and YYNGEE. The V end lost 0 bases, the J end lost 4 bases, and 19 bases lay between the germline ends. The CDR3 is made up of 17 amino acids. CDR3 DNA: TGTGCCAGCAGCGTAGGTGGAGTAGTGGTAAGAGGAGAGACCCAGTACTTC. Its protein is CASSVGGVVVRGETQYF.

This clonotype was found many times. The chain is built from TRBV7-2 and TRBJ2-1; D is perhaps TRBD2 (6 bases). CDR3 length: 13 residues. Trimming removed 2 bases from V and 12 bases from J, with 14 bases in between. CDR1 is SGHTA, CDR2 FQGNSA, per germline. This CDR3 reads CASSLSEGIGQFF. The DNA for the CDR3 is TGTGCCAGCAGCTTATCGGAGGGAATCGGGCAGTTCTTC.

This clonotype was observed many times. This chain connects TRBV27 to TRBJ1-2, with TRBD1 matching over 7 bases. The trim removed 7 bases at V and 4 bases at J, leaving 12 bases unmatched. Germline loops: CDR1 MNHEY, CDR2 SMNVEV (reference sequence). CDR3 length: 15 amino acids. The CDR3 protein is CASTALLGGAYGYTF. CDR3 DNA: TGTGCCAGCACGGCTCTCCTAGGGGGCGCCTATGGCTACACCTTC.

This clonotype was seen ten or more times. This chain uses TRBV20-1 with TRBJ2-1; D unresolved. Trimming left V 6 bases short and J 0 bases short, with 12 bases between. From germline, CDR1 is DFQATT and CDR2 SNEGSKA (reference sequence). This CDR3 contains 14 residues. In DNA form, the CDR3 reads TGCAGTGCCCCCGGCCTTAGCTCCTACAATGAGCAGTTCTTC. Translation: CSAPGLSSYNEQFF.

This clonotype has ten or more counts. The chain carries TRBV7-8 and TRBJ1-4; TRBD1 matches at 7 bases. CDR3 length: 15 amino acids. Germline V CDR1 and CDR2: SGHVS, FQNEAQ. J was trimmed by 3 bases and V by 4 bases; bases with no gene match: 5. Here the CDR3 reads CASSSWTGPNEKLFF. In DNA form, the CDR3 reads TGTGCCAGCAGCTCCTGGACAGGTCCTAATGAAAAACTGTTTTTT.

This clonotype was detected many times. This chain joins TRBV20-1 and TRBJ2-5; 8 nucleotides agree with TRBD2. CDR3 length equals 12 residues. Trimming cost V 6 bases and J 4 bases; bases outside gene matches: 4. From germline, CDR1 is DFQATT and CDR2 SNEGSKA (reference sequence). The CDR3 is CSAKTSAETQYF. The CDR3, as DNA: TGCAGTGCGAAGACTAGCGCAGAGACCCAGTACTTC.